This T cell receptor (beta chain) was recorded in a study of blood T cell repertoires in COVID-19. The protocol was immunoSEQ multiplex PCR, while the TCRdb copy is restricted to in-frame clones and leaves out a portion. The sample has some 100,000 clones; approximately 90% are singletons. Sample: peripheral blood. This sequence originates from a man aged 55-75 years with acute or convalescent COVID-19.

CDR3 amino acids: CASSMRQGNTGELFF. The DNA for the CDR3 is TGTGCCAGTAGTATGCGACAGGGGAACACCGGGGAGCTGTTTTTT. The chain carries TRBV19 and TRBJ2-2; TRBD1 aligns across 7 bases. The CDR3 contains 15 residues. In germline, CDR1 is LNHDA, CDR2 SQIVND (reference sequence). V shed 3 bases and J 1 base; nucleotides not matched to a gene: 2.